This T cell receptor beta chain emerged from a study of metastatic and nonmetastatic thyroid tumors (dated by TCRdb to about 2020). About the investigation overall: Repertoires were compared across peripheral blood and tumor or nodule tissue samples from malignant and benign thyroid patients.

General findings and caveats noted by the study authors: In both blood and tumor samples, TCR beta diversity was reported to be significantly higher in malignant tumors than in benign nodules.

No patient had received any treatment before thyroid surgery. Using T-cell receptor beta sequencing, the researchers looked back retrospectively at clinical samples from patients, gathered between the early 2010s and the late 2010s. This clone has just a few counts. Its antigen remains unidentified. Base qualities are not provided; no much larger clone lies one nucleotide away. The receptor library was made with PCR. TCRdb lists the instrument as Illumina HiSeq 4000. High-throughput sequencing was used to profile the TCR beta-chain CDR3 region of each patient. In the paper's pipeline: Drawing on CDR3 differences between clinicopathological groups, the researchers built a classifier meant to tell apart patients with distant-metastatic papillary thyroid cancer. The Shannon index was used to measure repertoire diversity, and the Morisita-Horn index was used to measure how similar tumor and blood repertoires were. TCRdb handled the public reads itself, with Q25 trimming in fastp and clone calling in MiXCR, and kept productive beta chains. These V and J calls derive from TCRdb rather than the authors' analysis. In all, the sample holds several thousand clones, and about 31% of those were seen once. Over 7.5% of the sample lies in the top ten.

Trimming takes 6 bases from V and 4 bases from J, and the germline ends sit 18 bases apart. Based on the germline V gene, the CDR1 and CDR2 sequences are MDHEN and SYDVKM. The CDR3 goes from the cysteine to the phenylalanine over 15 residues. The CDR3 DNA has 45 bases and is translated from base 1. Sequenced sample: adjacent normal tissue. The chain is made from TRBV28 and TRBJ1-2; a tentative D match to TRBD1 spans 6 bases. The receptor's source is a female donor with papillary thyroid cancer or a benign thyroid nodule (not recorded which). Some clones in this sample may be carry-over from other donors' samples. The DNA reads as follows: TGTGCCAGCAGCCGAACAGGGAGCCTTGTCTATGGCTACACCTTC. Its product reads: CASSRTGSLVYGYTF.